These 11 T cell receptor beta chains were sequenced from one sample in a study of Ad26.COV2.S vaccination and SARS-CoV-2 variants. Treatment given: some 20 received Ad26.COV2.S at low or high dose, single or two shots; five or six received placebo; per-sample allocation not given. Specimen acquisition occurred on day 63 following the initial vaccine or placebo injection. Measured with immunoSEQ multiplex PCR; TCRdb has only the in-frame clones, and not every one. The table shows fewer than 400,000 clones, with 70% to 90% occurring only once. This sample comprised peripheral blood, obtained in a trial of Ad26.COV2.S vaccine versus placebo. The source of these receptors is a person aged 18-65 years who received the Ad26.COV2.S COVID-19 vaccine or a placebo.

The chain employs TRBV10-3 and TRBJ1-3; TRBD1 is a possible D gene (6 bases). CDR3 size: 18 residues. Germline V gene lookup returns CDR1 ENHRY and CDR2 SYGVKD. V shed 0 bases and J shed 3 bases, with 18 bases lying between them. The CDR3 here is CAISESSPRGGFGNTIYF. The CDR3 nucleotides are TGTGCCATCAGTGAGTCTTCCCCTAGGGGGGGCTTTGGAAACACCATATATTTT.

This chain connects TRBV4-1 to TRBJ2-2, with D uncertain. Germline lookup yields CDR1 MGHRA and CDR2 YSYEKL. Trimming pared 6 bases from V and 6 bases from J, leaving 20 bases between. CDR3 length: 16 amino acids. The DNA for the CDR3 is TGCGCCAGCAGTAGATCCCCAAAGAGTGGGCCCGGGGAGCTGTTTTTT. It specifies CASSRSPKSGPGELFF.

This clone was seen once. V gene TRBV6-5 combines with J gene TRBJ1-1; D ambiguous. CDR1 and CDR2 (germline): MNHEY, SVGAGI. The V and J ends lost 0 bases and 7 bases respectively, with 6 bases between them. The CDR3 is 12 amino acids. This chain's CDR3 is CASSYSGNEAFF. DNA for the CDR3: TGTGCCAGCAGTTACTCTGGGAATGAAGCTTTCTTT.

V gene TRBV3-1 (or the pseudogene TRBV3-2) combines with J gene TRBJ1-2; perhaps TRBD1 as D (5 bases). Germline CDR1 is LGHDT and CDR2 is YNNKEL (reference sequence). V was shortened by 1 base and J by 8 bases, with 17 bases between the two germline ends. The CDR3 is 15 amino acids. For the CDR3, the DNA is TGTGCCAGCAGCCAAGCCCTCGGGGCGTGGGGGGGCTACACCTTC. It specifies CASSQALGAWGGYTF.

J is TRBJ1-1 and V is TRBV6-5; D ambiguous. The CDR3 has 11 residues. Germline V CDR1 and CDR2: MNHEY, SVGAGI. V gave up 5 bases and J gave up 8 bases, with 9 bases separating them. This chain's CDR3 is CASSRTVEAFF. Written as DNA, the CDR3 is TGTGCCAGCAGTCGGACGGTCGAAGCTTTCTTT.

The chain has TRBV9 and TRBJ2-5; D gene uncertain. This CDR3 is 14 amino acids long. Trimming removed 0 bases at V and 1 base at J, with 7 bases between. The germline V gene encodes CDR1 SGDLS and CDR2 YYNGEE. CDR3 region: CASSVGHFQETQYF. In DNA, the CDR3 is TGTGCCAGCAGCGTAGGACATTTCCAAGAGACCCAGTACTTC.

The rearrangement links TRBV19 to TRBJ1-5; D gene ambiguous. The CDR3 runs to 13 residues. The V end was cut by 7 bases, the J end by 7 bases, with 14 bases between. Germline V lookup: CDR1 LNHDA, CDR2 SQIVND (reference sequence). The CDR3 region has the DNA TGTGCCAGTAAAGACGGGGAAGGGCAGCCCCAGCATTTT. Its translation: CASKDGEGQPQHF.

The chain combines TRBV28 with TRBJ2-1; D may correspond to TRBD1 or TRBD2 (5 bases each). The CDR3 is 16 amino acids. V gave up 5 bases and J gave up 7 bases, with 21 bases separating them. Germline V gives CDR1 MDHEN, CDR2 SYDVKM. The CDR3 nucleotides read TGTGCCAGCAGTCCGCCCCCGGGACGCAAGGAGAATGAGCAGTTCTTC. This encodes CASSPPPGRKENEQFF.

The chain uses TRBV9 and TRBJ1-5; the match to TRBD1 covers 7 bases. With V trimmed by 4 bases and J by 5 bases, 9 bases remained unmatched. Germline V lookup: CDR1 SGDLS, CDR2 YYNGEE. The CDR3 loop spans 15 amino acids. The CDR3 loop is CASSPGTVQDQPQHF. CDR3 bases: TGTGCCAGCAGCCCCGGGACAGTCCAAGATCAGCCCCAGCATTTT.

This clone was detected only a few times. The genes are TRBV11-3 and TRBJ2-2; possible D gene TRBD1, 6 bases. The V and J ends lost 6 bases and 5 bases respectively, with 19 bases between them. The CDR3 runs to 16 residues. CDR1 is SGHNT, CDR2 YENEEA, per germline. CDR3 region: CASSNTGIGGTGELFF. DNA of the CDR3: TGTGCCAGCAGTAATACGGGAATAGGGGGTACCGGGGAGCTGTTTTTT.

This clone occurred many times. The junction departs from the called germline gene at one end, perhaps through a read error. This rearrangement joins TRBV6-5 to TRBJ1-2; tentatively, D is TRBD1 (5 bases). Germline lookup yields CDR1 MNHEY and CDR2 SVGAGI. CDR3 size: 14 residues. The CDR3 bases are TGTGCCAGCAGTGACTCCCAGGGCTTCTATGGCTACACCTTC. Its protein product is CASSDSQGFYGYTF.